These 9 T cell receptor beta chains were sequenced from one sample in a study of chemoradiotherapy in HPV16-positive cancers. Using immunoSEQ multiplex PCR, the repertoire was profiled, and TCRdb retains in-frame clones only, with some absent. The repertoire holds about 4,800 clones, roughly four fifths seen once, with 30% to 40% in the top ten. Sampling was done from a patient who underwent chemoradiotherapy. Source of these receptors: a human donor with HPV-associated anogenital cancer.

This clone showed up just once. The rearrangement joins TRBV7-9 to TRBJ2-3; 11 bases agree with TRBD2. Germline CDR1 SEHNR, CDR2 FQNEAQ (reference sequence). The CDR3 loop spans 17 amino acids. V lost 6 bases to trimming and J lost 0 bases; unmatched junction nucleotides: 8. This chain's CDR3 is CASRFTSGSSSTDTQYF. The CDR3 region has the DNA TGTGCCAGCAGATTTACTAGCGGGAGCTCTAGCACAGATACGCAGTATTTT. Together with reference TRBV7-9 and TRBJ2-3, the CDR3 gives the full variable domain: DTGVSQNPRHKITKRGQNVTFRCDPISEHNRLYWYRQTLGQGPEFLTYFQNEAQLEKSRLLSDRFSAERPKGSFSTLEIQRTEQGDSAMYLCASRFTSGSSSTDTQYFGPGTRLTVL.

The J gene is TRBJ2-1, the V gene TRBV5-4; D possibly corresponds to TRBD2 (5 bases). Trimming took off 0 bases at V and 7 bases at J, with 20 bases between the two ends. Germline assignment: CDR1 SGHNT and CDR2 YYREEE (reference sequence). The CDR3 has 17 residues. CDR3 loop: CASSLVGLASGPNEQFF. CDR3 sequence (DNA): TGTGCCAGCAGCTTGGTCGGACTGGCTAGTGGTCCGAATGAGCAGTTCTTC.

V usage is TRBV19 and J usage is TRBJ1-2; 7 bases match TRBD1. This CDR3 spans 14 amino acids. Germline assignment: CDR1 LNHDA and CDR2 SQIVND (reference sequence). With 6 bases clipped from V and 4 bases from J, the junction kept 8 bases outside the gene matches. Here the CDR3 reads CASRSRGERYGYTF. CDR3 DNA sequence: TGTGCCAGTAGGAGCAGGGGGGAACGCTATGGCTACACCTTC.

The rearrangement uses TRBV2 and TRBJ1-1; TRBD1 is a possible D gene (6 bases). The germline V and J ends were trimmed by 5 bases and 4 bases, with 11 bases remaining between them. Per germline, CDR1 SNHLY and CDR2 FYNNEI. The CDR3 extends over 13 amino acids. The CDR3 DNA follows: TGTGCCAGCAGTAAACAGGGTGGCACTGAAGCTTTCTTT. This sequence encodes CASSKQGGTEAFF.

The CDR3 sequence: CASRNRAFRGPESYEQYF. Here the CDR3 DNA reads TGTGCCAGCAGAAATAGGGCGTTCAGGGGCCCCGAATCCTACGAGCAGTACTTC. The chain carries TRBV11-2 and TRBJ2-7; possibly TRBD1 for D (6 bases). The germline gives CDR1 SGHAT, CDR2 FQNNGV. Trimming pared 6 bases from V and 1 base from J, leaving 25 bases between. The CDR3 covers 18 residues.

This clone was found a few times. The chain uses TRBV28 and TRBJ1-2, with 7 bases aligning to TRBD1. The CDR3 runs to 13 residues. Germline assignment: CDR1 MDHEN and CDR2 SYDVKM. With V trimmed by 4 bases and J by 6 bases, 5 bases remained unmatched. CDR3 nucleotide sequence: TGTGCCAGCAGTTCGACAGGGTGGGATGGCTACACCTTC. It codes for CASSSTGWDGYTF.

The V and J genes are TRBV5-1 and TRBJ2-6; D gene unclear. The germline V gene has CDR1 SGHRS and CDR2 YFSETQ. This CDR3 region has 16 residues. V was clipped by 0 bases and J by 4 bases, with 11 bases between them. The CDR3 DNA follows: TGCGCCAGCAGCTTGGGGCCGGACCTCGGGGCCAACGTCCTGACTTTC. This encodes CASSLGPDLGANVLTF. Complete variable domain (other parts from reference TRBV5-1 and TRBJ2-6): KAGVTQTPRYLIKTRGQQVTLSCSPISGHRSVSWYQQTPGQGLQFLFEYFSETQRNKGNFPGRFSGRQFSNSRSEMNVSTLELGDSALYLCASSLGPDLGANVLTFGAGSRLTVL.

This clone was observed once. The CDR3 sequence is CASSLAGVMGLAGGGQNIQYF. In DNA form, the CDR3 reads TGCGCCAGCAGCTTGGCCGGGGTAATGGGACTAGCGGGAGGCGGCCAAAACATTCAGTACTTC. This chain links TRBV5-1 with TRBJ2-4, with 15 bases lining up with TRBD2. Germline V gene lookup returns CDR1 SGHRS and CDR2 YFSETQ. Germline trimming cut 0 bases from V and 5 bases from J; bases unmatched to any gene: 15. This CDR3 contains 21 residues.

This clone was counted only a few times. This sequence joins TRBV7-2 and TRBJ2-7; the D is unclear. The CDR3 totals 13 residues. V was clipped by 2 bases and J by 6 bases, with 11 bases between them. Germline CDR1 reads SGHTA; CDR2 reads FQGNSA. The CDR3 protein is CASSLTSRGEQYF. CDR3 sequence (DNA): TGTGCCAGCAGCTTAACCTCCCGAGGCGAGCAGTACTTC.